This T cell receptor (beta chain) was documented in a study of molecular identifiers for immune sequencing clone quantification. Findings and limits, study-wide: Highly expanded clone sizes could end up underestimated if a barcode were shared by identical TCR molecules. Over 99% of effector molecules, yet under 1% of naive-cell molecules, were held by clones above 20 RNA copies.

CDR3 length: 15 amino acids. Germline CDR1 and CDR2: SEHNR and FQNEAQ (reference sequence). Remarks on this clonotype: Its antigen is still unknown. A much larger clone sits a single nucleotide away, making a read error possible.

Preparation methods for the bulk TCR libraries were those previously described, with listed TCR primers. TCRdb re-called the PCR reads with MiXCR, one entry per CDR3 protein. The sample gives about half a million distinct CDR3 sequences, about a fifth of which show up once; 0.7% to 0.95% is in the top ten. The V gene is TRBV7-9, the J gene TRBJ1-3, with D possibly matching TRBD1 (5 bases). What was sequenced was naive CD8+ T cells from blood, with Jurkat cell RNA spiked in. Documented subset: FACS-sorted CD8+CD4-CCR7+CD45RA+ naive T cells. This sequence originates from a human donor in good health. Some libraries in this study had Jurkat cell RNA spiked in. CDR3 DNA sequence: TGTGCCAGCAGCTCCGACGGGGGGGAAGGAAGCACCATATATTTT. As protein: CASSSDGGEGSTIYF.